This TCR beta chain appears in the sequencing data of a study of siplizumab effects on memory and regulatory T cells. Findings and limits, study-wide: Naive T cell populations appeared to exhibit greater diversity than memory cells and appeared to be major alloresponse contributors. Roughly 75-95% of dividing CD4+ or CD8+ clones were without an attributable naive or memory phenotype. No more than a minor fraction of alloreactive clones could be traced back to unstimulated subsets.

The V gene's germline CDR1 is WNHNN and CDR2 SYGVQD (reference sequence). V shed 7 bases and J shed 0 bases, with 12 bases lying between them. The CDR3 is made up of 14 amino acids. Details on this clone: Antigen: not known.

Sequencing of each sample assayed 75,000 to 100,000 TCR templates. Assay used: immunoSEQ multiplex PCR; TCRdb lists only in-frame clones, some missing. This sample has around 100,000 clones; about 90% occur once, and the top ten carry 0.55% to 0.95%. The chain carries TRBV10-1 and TRBJ1-1; no clear D. The TCR sequence derives from a human donor in good health. Sequenced input: Tregs sorted from blood. The CDR3 is CASKTRAMNTEAFF. Written as DNA, the CDR3 is TGCGCCAGCAAGACTCGAGCTATGAACACTGAAGCTTTCTTT.